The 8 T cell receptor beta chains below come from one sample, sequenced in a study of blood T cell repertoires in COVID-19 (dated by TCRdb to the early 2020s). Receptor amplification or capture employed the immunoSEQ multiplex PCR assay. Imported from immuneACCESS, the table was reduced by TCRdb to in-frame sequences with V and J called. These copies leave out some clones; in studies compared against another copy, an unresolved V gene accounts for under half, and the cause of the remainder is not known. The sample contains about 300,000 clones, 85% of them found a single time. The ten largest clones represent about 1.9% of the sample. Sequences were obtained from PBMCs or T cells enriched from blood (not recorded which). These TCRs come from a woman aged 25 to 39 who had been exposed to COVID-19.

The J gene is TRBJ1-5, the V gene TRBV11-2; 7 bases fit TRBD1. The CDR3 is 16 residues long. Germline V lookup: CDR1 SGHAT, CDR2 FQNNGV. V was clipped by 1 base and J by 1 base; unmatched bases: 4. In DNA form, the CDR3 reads TGTGCCAGCAGCTTAGGACAGGGTAGGAGCAATCAGCCCCAGCATTTT. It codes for CASSLGQGRSNQPQHF.

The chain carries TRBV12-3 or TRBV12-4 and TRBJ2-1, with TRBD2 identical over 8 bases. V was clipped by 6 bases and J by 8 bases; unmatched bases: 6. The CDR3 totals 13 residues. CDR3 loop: CASSFLLADEQFF. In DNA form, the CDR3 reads TGTGCCAGCAGCTTCTTACTAGCGGATGAGCAGTTCTTC.

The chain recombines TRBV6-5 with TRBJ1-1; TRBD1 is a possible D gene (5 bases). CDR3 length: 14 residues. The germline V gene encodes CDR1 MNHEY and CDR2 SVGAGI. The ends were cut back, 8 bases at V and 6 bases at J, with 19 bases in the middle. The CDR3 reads CASGQSREGAEAFF. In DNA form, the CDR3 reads TGTGCCAGCGGCCAATCCAGGGAAGGAGCTGAAGCTTTCTTT.

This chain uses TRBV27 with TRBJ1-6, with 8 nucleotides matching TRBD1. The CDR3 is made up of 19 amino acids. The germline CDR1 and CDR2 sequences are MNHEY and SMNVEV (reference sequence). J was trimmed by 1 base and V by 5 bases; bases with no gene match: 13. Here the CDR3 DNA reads TGTGCCAGCAGTGGCCGACAGGGGATAGGTTCGTCCTATAATTCACCCCTCCACTTT. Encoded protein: CASSGRQGIGSSYNSPLHF.

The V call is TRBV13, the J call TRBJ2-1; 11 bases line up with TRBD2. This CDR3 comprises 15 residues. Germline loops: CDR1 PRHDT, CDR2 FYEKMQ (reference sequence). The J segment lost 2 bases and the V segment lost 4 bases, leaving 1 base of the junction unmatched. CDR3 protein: CASSSTSGAYNEQFF. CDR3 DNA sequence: TGTGCCAGCAGCTCGACTAGCGGGGCCTACAATGAGCAGTTCTTC. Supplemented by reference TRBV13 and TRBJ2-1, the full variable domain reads AAGVIQSPRHLIKEKRETATLKCYPIPRHDTVYWYQQGPGQDPQFLISFYEKMQSDKGSIPDRFSAQQFSDYHSELNMSSLELGDSALYFCASSSTSGAYNEQFFGPGTRLTVL.

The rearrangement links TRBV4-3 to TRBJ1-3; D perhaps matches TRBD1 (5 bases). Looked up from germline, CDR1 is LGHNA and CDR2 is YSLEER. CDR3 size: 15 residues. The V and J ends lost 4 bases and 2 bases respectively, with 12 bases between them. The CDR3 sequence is CASSPSEGTGNTIYF. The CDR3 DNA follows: TGCGCCAGCAGCCCTTCGGAGGGGACTGGAAACACCATATATTTT.

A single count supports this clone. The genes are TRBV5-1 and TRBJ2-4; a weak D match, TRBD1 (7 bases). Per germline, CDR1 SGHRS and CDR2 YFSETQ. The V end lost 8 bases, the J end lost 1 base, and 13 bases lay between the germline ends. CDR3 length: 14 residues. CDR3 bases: TGCGCCAGTAAACCAGGGGGGGCCAAAAACATTCAGTACTTC. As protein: CASKPGGAKNIQYF.

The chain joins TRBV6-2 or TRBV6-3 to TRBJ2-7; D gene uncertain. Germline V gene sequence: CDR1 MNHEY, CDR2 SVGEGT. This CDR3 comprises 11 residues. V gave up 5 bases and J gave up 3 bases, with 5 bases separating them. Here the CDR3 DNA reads TGTGCCAGCAGTCATCACTACGAGCAGTACTTC. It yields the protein CASSHHYEQYF.